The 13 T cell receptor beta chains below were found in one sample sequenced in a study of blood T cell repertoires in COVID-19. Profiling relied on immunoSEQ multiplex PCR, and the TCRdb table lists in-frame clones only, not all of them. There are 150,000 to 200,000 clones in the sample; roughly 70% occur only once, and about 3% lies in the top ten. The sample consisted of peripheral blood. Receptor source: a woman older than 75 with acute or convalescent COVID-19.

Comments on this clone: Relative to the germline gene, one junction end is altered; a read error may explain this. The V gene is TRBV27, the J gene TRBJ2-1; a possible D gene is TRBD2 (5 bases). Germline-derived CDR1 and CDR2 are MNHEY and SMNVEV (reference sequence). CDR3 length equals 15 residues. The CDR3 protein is CASSLSSPLYNEQFF. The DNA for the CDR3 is TGTGCCAGCAGTCTATCTAGCCCTCTTTACAATGAGCAGTTCTTC.

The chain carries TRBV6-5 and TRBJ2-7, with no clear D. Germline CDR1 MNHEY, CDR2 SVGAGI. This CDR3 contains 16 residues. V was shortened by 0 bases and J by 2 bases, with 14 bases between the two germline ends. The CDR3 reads CASSYSRSGFTYEQYF. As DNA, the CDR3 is TGTGCCAGCAGTTACTCACGATCCGGTTTTACCTACGAGCAGTACTTC.

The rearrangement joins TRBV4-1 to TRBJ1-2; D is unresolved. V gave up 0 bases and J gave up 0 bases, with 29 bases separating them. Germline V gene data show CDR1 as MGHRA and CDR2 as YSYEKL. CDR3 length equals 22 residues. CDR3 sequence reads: CASSQDVSGGMRLGQANYGYTF. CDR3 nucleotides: TGCGCCAGCAGCCAAGATGTTAGTGGCGGCATGAGATTAGGCCAAGCTAACTATGGCTACACCTTC.

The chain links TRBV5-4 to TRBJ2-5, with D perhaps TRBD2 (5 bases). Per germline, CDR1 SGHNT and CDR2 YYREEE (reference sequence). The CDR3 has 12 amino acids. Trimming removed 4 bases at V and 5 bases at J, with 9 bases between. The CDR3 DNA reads TGTGCCAGCAGCCGCGGCGGGGAGACCCAGTACTTC. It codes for CASSRGGETQYF.

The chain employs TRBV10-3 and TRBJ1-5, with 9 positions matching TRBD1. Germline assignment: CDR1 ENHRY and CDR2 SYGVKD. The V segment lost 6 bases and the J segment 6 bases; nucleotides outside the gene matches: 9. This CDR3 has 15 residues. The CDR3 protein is CAISPGQGSGQPQHF. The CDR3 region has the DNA TGTGCCATCAGCCCGGGACAGGGTAGCGGTCAGCCCCAGCATTTT.

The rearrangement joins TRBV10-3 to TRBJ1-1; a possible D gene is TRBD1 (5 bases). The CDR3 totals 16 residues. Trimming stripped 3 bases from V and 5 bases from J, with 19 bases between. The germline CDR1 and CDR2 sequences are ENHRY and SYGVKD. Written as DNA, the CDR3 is TGTGCCATCAGTGAATCATTCTCGAGCGGGGGTACTGAAGCTTTCTTT. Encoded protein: CAISESFSSGGTEAFF.

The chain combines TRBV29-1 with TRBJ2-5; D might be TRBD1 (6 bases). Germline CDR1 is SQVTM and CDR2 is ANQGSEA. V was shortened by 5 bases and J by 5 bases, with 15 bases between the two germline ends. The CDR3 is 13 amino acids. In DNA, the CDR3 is TGCAGCGTTCGGGCCGGGACAATGGAGACCCAGTACTTC. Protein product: CSVRAGTMETQYF. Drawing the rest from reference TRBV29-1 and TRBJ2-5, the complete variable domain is SAVISQKPSRDICQRGTSLTIQCQVDSQVTMMFWYRQQPGQSLTLIATANQGSEATYESGFVIDKFPISRPNLTFSTLTVSNMSPEDSSIYLCSVRAGTMETQYFGPGTRLLVL.

CDR3 coding DNA: TGTGCCAGCGGGACTAGCGGCTACAATGAGCAGTTCTTC. This codes for CASGTSGYNEQFF. V gene TRBV16 combines with J gene TRBJ2-1; TRBD2 aligns across 11 bases. V shed 8 bases and J 3 bases; nucleotides not matched to a gene: 0. The germline V gene encodes CDR1 KGHSY and CDR2 FQNENV. This CDR3 contains 13 residues.

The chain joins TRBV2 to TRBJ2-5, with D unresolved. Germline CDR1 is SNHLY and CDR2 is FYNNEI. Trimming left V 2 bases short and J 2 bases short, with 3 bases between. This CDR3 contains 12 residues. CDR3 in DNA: TGTGCCAGCAGTGAACAGCAAGAGACCCAGTACTTC. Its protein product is CASSEQQETQYF.

CDR3: CASSSGTGFPGELFF. CDR3 DNA sequence: TGTGCCAGCAGCAGCGGGACAGGGTTTCCCGGGGAGCTGTTTTTT. V usage is TRBV7-9 and J usage is TRBJ2-2; 9 nucleotides align to TRBD1. The CDR3 sequence is 15 residues long. Germline lookup yields CDR1 SEHNR and CDR2 FQNEAQ (reference sequence). The trim removed 5 bases at V and 6 bases at J, leaving 7 bases unmatched.

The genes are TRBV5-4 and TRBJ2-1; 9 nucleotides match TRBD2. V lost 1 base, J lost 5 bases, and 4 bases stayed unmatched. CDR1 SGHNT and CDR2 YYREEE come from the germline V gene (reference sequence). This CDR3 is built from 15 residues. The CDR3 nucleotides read TGTGCCAGCAGCTTGCCTAGCGGGGACGACAATGAGCAGTTCTTC. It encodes CASSLPSGDDNEQFF.

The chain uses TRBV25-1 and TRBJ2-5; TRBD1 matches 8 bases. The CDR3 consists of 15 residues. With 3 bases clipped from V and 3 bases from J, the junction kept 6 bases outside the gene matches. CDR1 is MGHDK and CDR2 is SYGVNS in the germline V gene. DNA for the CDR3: TGTGCCAGCAGTGAGGTGGGGACAGGAAAAGAGACCCAGTACTTC. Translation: CASSEVGTGKETQYF.

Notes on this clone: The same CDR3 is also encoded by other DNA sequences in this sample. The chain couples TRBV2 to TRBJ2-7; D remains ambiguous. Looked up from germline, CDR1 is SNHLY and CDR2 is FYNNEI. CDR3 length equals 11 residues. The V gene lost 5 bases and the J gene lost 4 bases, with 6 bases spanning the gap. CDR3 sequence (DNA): TGTGCCAGCAGTAGCCTGTACGAGCAGTACTTC. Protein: CASSSLYEQYF.